This T cell receptor beta chain was documented in a study of CD8+CD57+ T cells in acquired aplastic anemia. Study details: An average of 3.2 ug of DNA was obtained from sorted CD4+ and CD8+ cells. General study findings and limits: Some 27 CD8+ CDR3 sequences were shared between patients and controls.

The sample holds many counts of this clonotype. Its antigen is unknown. The trim removed 5 bases at V and 3 bases at J, leaving 7 bases unmatched. The V gene's germline CDR1 is SEHNR and CDR2 FQNEAQ (reference sequence). CDR3 length: 15 amino acids. The study profiled TCR beta VDJ and CDR3 using genomic DNA as template. In TCRdb, the reads were re-called with MiXCR into one record per CDR3 protein. The data show 400,000 to 600,000 distinct CDR3 sequences, about a third seen once. Patients included in sequencing had previously demonstrated CD8+CD57+ cell expansion by flow cytometry. Sampling of blood occurred while the patients had still received no therapy.

The clonotype originates from a human donor with aplastic anemia. The chain employs TRBV7-9 and TRBJ1-5, with 7 bases lining up with TRBD1. Sequenced material: sorted CD4+, CD8+, or CD8+CD57+ T cells (not recorded which) from PBMCs. The CDR3 spells CASSHDRVFNQPQHF. DNA for the CDR3: TGTGCCAGCAGCCACGACAGGGTATTCAATCAGCCCCAGCATTTT.